This is a list of T cell receptor beta chains from one sample in a study of beta chain features in type 1 diabetes. Here immunoSEQ multiplex PCR was the method, and the copy in TCRdb shows in-frame clones only, minus some. The sample contains 970,000 or so clones, about a sixth of which appear only once. Sequencing was performed on naive CD4+ T cells from blood. The receptors shown here come from a woman aged 18-35 years in good health. The CDR3 runs from the conserved cysteine through the conserved F or W. A D gene is named only where the DNA matches it firmly. A row's size may be missing; if present it is once, few, many or a size class.

CDR3nt: TGTGCCAGCAGTTACTCCCGGGGTAGCGGCTACAATGAGCAGTTCTTC
CDR3aa: CASSYSRGSGYNEQFF
v_gene: TRBV6-6
d_gene: NA
j_gene: TRBJ2-1
abundance: few

CDR3nt: TGTGCCAGCAGCTCCCTCAGGGGATCGGACACCGGGGAGCTGTTTTTT
CDR3aa: CASSSLRGSDTGELFF
v_gene: TRBV5-4
d_gene: NA
j_gene: TRBJ2-2
abundance: NA

CDR3nt: TGCAGCGTTGGACTCTTACACAATGAGCAGTTCTTC
CDR3aa: CSVGLLHNEQFF
v_gene: TRBV29-1
d_gene: NA
j_gene: TRBJ2-1
abundance: few

CDR3nt: TGTGCCAGCAGACAGGGAAGCACTGAAGCTTTCTTT
CDR3aa: CASRQGSTEAFF
v_gene: TRBV28
d_gene: NA
j_gene: TRBJ1-1
abundance: NA

CDR3nt: TGTGCCATCAGTGCCTGGACTAGCGGGAGGTCGGATACGCAGTATTTT
CDR3aa: CAISAWTSGRSDTQYF
v_gene: TRBV10-3
d_gene: TRBD2
j_gene: TRBJ2-3
abundance: NA

CDR3nt: TGTGCCAGCAGTCCCAGGACTAATTACTACGAGCAGTACTTC
CDR3aa: CASSPRTNYYEQYF
v_gene: TRBV28
d_gene: NA
j_gene: TRBJ2-7
abundance: once

CDR3nt: TGTGCCAGCAGTTACGGGAGGACCGGAGAGCAGTACTTC
CDR3aa: CASSYGRTGEQYF
v_gene: TRBV6-5
d_gene: NA
j_gene: TRBJ2-7
abundance: NA

CDR3nt: TGTGCCAGCAGTGAACAGCCCCAAAATGGCTACACCTTC
CDR3aa: CASSEQPQNGYTF
v_gene: TRBV2
d_gene: NA
j_gene: TRBJ1-2
abundance: NA

CDR3nt: TGTGCCAGCAGTTACGCCGCAGGTCCCTACGAGCAGTACTTC
CDR3aa: CASSYAAGPYEQYF
v_gene: TRBV6-5
d_gene: NA
j_gene: TRBJ2-7
abundance: NA

CDR3nt: TGCAGCGGGCTCTTGAGGGAGACCCAGTACTTC
CDR3aa: CSGLLRETQYF
v_gene: TRBV29-1
d_gene: NA
j_gene: TRBJ2-5
abundance: NA

CDR3nt: TGTGCCATCAGTACAGACAGGGAAGGCACAGATACGCAGTATTTT
CDR3aa: CAISTDREGTDTQYF
v_gene: TRBV10-3
d_gene: TRBD1
j_gene: TRBJ2-3
abundance: few

CDR3nt: TGTGCCAGCAGCCCGAACAGAGAACGTAACTATGGCTACACCTTC
CDR3aa: CASSPNRERNYGYTF
v_gene: TRBV7-9
d_gene: NA
j_gene: TRBJ1-2
abundance: NA

CDR3nt: TGCGCCAGCAGCCCACGAAGCCCGGGACTAGCGGGCGACAGCTCCTACAATGAGCAGTTCTTC
CDR3aa: CASSPRSPGLAGDSSYNEQFF
v_gene: TRBV4-3
d_gene: TRBD2
j_gene: TRBJ2-1
abundance: NA

CDR3nt: TGTGCCAGCAGTCAGAAGACAGGGTTTAATCAGCCCCAGCATTTT
CDR3aa: CASSQKTGFNQPQHF
v_gene: TRBV6-1
d_gene: TRBD1
j_gene: TRBJ1-5
abundance: few

CDR3nt: TGTGCCAGCAGCTTTCGGAGTAACCAAGAGACCCAGTACTTC
CDR3aa: CASSFRSNQETQYF
v_gene: TRBV5-6
d_gene: NA
j_gene: TRBJ2-5
abundance: few

CDR3nt: TGTGCCAGCAGCTTAATGGACGGGGAGCTGTTTTTT
CDR3aa: CASSLMDGELFF
v_gene: TRBV7-6
d_gene: NA
j_gene: TRBJ2-2
abundance: few

CDR3nt: TGTGCCAGCAGCCAAGAATGGCTAGCGGGAGGTTACGAGCAGTACTTC
CDR3aa: CASSQEWLAGGYEQYF
v_gene: TRBV4-2
d_gene: TRBD2
j_gene: TRBJ2-7
abundance: few

CDR3nt: TGTGCCAGCAGCGTTAACCGGGACAGTCGTTATCAGCCCCAGCATTTT
CDR3aa: CASSVNRDSRYQPQHF
v_gene: TRBV28
d_gene: TRBD1
j_gene: TRBJ1-5
abundance: NA

CDR3nt: TGTGCCAGCAGCCAAATGGGGCCGCGCAATGAGCAGTTCTTC
CDR3aa: CASSQMGPRNEQFF
v_gene: TRBV5-4
d_gene: NA
j_gene: TRBJ2-1
abundance: few

CDR3nt: TGTGCCAGCAGCAGAATACAGGGTCTTTTTTTGGACTTC
CDR3aa: CASSRIQGLFLDF
v_gene: TRBV2
d_gene: NA
j_gene: TRBJ2-5
abundance: few

CDR3nt: TGCGCCAGCAGCTTGGGGACTAGCGGCAATGAGCAGTTCTTC
CDR3aa: CASSLGTSGNEQFF
v_gene: TRBV5-1
d_gene: TRBD2
j_gene: TRBJ2-1
abundance: NA

CDR3nt: TGTGCCAGCAGCCCCTATAGGGGGGCTGGGGCCAACGTCCTGACTTTC
CDR3aa: CASSPYRGAGANVLTF
v_gene: TRBV11-2
d_gene: NA
j_gene: TRBJ2-6
abundance: NA

CDR3nt: TGTGCCAGCAGAAGACAGGGGTTGAGTACTGAAGCTTTCTTT
CDR3aa: CASRRQGLSTEAFF
v_gene: TRBV6-5
d_gene: TRBD1
j_gene: TRBJ1-1
abundance: few

CDR3nt: TGTGCCAGCTCTCCACCACGCCGAGCGGGAGTCTGGGTTTCCAGGAATGAGCAGTTCTTC
CDR3aa: CASSPPRRAGVWVSRNEQFF
v_gene: TRBV6-9
d_gene: TRBD2
j_gene: TRBJ2-1
abundance: few

CDR3nt: TGTGCCAGCAGTTTCGGCCGGCTAAAAACTGGAAACACCATATATTTT
CDR3aa: CASSFGRLKTGNTIYF
v_gene: TRBV28
d_gene: NA
j_gene: TRBJ1-3
abundance: NA

CDR3nt: TGCGCCAGCAGTGACGAGGGATATGGCTACACCTTC
CDR3aa: CASSDEGYGYTF
v_gene: TRBV10-2
d_gene: NA
j_gene: TRBJ1-2
abundance: NA

CDR3nt: TGTGCCAGCAGGACAGAGTACGAGGTGCAGTACTTC
CDR3aa: CASRTEYEVQYF
v_gene: TRBV6-6
d_gene: NA
j_gene: TRBJ2-7
abundance: few

CDR3nt: TGCGCCAGCAGCGTTGGGAGAACAGGGATCGTCCCTGAGCAGTTCTTC
CDR3aa: CASSVGRTGIVPEQFF
v_gene: TRBV5-1
d_gene: NA
j_gene: TRBJ2-1
abundance: few

CDR3nt: TGTGCCAGCAGCACACAGGGGGACACTGAAGCTTTCTTT
CDR3aa: CASSTQGDTEAFF
v_gene: TRBV7-2
d_gene: TRBD1
j_gene: TRBJ1-1
abundance: few

CDR3nt: TGTGCCAGCAGCCTTGCAGGGCAGACAAACTATGGCTACACCTTC
CDR3aa: CASSLAGQTNYGYTF
v_gene: TRBV7-2
d_gene: NA
j_gene: TRBJ1-2
abundance: few

CDR3nt: TGTGCCAGCAGCTTGGTAGCGGGAGACTATGAGCAGTTCTTC
CDR3aa: CASSLVAGDYEQFF
v_gene: TRBV7-9
d_gene: TRBD2
j_gene: TRBJ2-1
abundance: NA

CDR3nt: TGTGCCAGTAGTGGGACTCCCCGGGAGACCCAGTACTTC
CDR3aa: CASSGTPRETQYF
v_gene: TRBV19
d_gene: NA
j_gene: TRBJ2-5
abundance: NA

CDR3nt: TGTGCCAGCAGCCATGTCATGGGGGACAACAACCTCTTC
CDR3aa: CASSHVMGDNNLF
v_gene: TRBV16
d_gene: NA
j_gene: TRBJ2-7
abundance: NA

CDR3nt: TGTGCCAGCAGCAAAGGGTCAGGAGCTTTCTTT
CDR3aa: CASSKGSGAFF
v_gene: TRBV21-1
d_gene: NA
j_gene: TRBJ1-1
abundance: few

CDR3nt: TGTGCCAGCAGCGAGGGGACAGGGGGGAATCAGCCCCAGCATTTT
CDR3aa: CASSEGTGGNQPQHF
v_gene: TRBV7-9
d_gene: TRBD1
j_gene: TRBJ1-5
abundance: few

CDR3nt: TGCAGCGTTCTTGACGTGCCAACTGAAGCTTTCTTT
CDR3aa: CSVLDVPTEAFF
v_gene: TRBV29-1
d_gene: NA
j_gene: TRBJ1-1
abundance: few

CDR3nt: TGTGCCAGCAGCCCCCGGGACAGACTGTCGTTGACCCAGTACTTC
CDR3aa: CASSPRDRLSLTQYF
v_gene: TRBV7-9
d_gene: TRBD1
j_gene: TRBJ2-5
abundance: once